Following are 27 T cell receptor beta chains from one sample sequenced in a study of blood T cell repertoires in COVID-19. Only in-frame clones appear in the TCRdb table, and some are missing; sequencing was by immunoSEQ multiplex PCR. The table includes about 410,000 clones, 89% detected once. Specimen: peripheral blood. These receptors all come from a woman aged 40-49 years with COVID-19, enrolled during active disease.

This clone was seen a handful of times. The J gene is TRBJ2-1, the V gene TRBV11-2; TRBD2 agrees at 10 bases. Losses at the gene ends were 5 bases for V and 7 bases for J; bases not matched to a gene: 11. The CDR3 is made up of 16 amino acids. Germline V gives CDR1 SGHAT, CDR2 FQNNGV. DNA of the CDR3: TGTGCCAGCAGCCCCCTAAAGGGGACTAGCGTTAATGAGCAGTTCTTC. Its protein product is CASSPLKGTSVNEQFF.

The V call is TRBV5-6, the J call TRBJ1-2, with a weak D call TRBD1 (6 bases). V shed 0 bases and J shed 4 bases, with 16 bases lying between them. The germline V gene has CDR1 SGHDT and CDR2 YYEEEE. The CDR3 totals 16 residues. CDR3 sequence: CASSLVGQGRGYGYTF. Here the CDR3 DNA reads TGTGCCAGCAGCTTGGTTGGGCAGGGCAGGGGCTATGGCTACACCTTC.

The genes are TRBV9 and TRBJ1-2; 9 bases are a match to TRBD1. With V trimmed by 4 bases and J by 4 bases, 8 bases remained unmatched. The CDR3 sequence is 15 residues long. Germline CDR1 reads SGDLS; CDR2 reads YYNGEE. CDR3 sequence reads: CASSILGQGPYGYTF. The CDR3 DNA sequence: TGTGCCAGCAGCATTCTGGGACAGGGCCCCTATGGCTACACCTTC.

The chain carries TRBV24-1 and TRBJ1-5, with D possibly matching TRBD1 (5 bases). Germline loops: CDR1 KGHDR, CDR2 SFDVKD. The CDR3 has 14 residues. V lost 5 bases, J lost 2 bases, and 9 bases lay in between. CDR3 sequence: CATSGRGGNQPQHF. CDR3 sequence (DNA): TGTGCCACCAGTGGTAGGGGCGGCAATCAGCCCCAGCATTTT.

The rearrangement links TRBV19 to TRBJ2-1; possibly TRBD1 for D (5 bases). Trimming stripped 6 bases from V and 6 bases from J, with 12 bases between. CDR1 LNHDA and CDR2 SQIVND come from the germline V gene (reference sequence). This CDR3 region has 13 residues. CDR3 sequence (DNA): TGTGCCAGTAGAGGCAGGGTTAGCAATGAGCAGTTCTTC. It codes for CASRGRVSNEQFF.

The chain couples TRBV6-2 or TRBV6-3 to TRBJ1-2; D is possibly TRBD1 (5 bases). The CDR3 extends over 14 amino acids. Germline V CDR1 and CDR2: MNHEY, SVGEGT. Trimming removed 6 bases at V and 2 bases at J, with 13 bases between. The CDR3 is CASSQPGGNYGYTF. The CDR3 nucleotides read TGTGCCAGCAGCCAACCCGGGGGGAACTATGGCTACACCTTC.

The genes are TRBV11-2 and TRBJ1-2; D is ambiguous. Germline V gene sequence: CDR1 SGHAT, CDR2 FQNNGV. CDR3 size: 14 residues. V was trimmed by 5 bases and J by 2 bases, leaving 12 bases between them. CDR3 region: CASSQRAGNYGYTF. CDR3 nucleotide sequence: TGTGCCAGCAGCCAGCGGGCGGGAAACTATGGCTACACCTTC. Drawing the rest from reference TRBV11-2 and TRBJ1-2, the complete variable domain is EAGVAQSPRYKIIEKRQSVAFWCNPISGHATLYWYQQILGQGPKLLIQFQNNGVVDDSQLPKDRFSAERLKGVDSTLKIQPAKLEDSAVYLCASSQRAGNYGYTFGSGTRLTVV.

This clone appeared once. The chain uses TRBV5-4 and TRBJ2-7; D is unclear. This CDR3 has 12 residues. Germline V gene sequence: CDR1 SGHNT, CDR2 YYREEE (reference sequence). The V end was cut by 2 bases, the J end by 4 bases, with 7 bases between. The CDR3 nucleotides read TGTGCCAGCAGCTTCGGTAGTTACGAGCAGTACTTC. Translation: CASSFGSYEQYF.

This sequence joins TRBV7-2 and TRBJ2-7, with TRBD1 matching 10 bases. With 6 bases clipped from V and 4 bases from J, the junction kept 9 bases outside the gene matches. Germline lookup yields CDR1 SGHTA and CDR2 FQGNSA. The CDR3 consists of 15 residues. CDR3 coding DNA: TGTGCCAGCAGTCATAGGGACAGGGGTCCGTACGAGCAGTACTTC. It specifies CASSHRDRGPYEQYF.

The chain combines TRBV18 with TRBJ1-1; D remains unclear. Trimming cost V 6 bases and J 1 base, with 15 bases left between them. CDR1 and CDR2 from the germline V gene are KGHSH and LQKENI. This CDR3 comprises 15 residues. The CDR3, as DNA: TGTGCCAGCTCCCCTCTAGGCCAAACGAACACTGAAGCTTTCTTT. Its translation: CASSPLGQTNTEAFF. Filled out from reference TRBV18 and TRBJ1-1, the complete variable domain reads NAGVMQNPRHLVRRRGQEARLRCSPMKGHSHVYWYRQLPEEGLKFMVYLQKENIIDESGMPKERFSAEFPKEGPSILRIQQVVRGDSAAYFCASSPLGQTNTEAFFGQGTRLTVV.

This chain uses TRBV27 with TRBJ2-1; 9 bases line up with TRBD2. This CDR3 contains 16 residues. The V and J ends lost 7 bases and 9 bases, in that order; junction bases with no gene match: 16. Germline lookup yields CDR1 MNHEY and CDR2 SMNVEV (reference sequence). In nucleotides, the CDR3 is TGTGCCAGCACCCGCCCCTTAGGACTAGCGATGGGTGAGCAGTTCTTC. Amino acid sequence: CASTRPLGLAMGEQFF.

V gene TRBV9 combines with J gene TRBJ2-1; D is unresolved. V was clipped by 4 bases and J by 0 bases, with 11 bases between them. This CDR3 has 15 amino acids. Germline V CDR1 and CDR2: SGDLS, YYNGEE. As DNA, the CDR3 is TGTGCCAGCAGCACTTCGGGTAGCTCCTACAATGAGCAGTTCTTC. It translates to CASSTSGSSYNEQFF.

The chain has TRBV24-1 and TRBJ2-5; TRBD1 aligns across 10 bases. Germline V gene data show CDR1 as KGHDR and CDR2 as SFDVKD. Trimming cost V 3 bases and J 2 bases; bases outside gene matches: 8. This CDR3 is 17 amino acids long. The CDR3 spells CATSDTTGGRTQETQYF. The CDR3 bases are TGTGCCACCAGTGATACGACAGGGGGCAGGACTCAAGAGACCCAGTACTTC.

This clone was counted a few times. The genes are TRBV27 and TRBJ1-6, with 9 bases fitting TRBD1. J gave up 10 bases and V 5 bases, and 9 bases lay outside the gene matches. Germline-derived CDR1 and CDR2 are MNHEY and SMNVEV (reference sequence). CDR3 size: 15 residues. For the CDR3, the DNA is TGTGCCAGCAGTCTTCGGACAGGGGTAGAATCACCCCTCCACTTT. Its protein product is CASSLRTGVESPLHF.

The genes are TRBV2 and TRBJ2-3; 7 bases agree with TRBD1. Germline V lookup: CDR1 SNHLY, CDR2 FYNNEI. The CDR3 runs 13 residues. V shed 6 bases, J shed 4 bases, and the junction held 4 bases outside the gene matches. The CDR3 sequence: CASRGQTPDTQYF. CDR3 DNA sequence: TGTGCCAGCAGGGGACAGACCCCAGATACGCAGTATTTT.

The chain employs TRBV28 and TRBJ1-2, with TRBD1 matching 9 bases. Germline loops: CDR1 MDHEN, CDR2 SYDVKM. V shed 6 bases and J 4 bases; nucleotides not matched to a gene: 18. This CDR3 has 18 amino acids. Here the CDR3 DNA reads TGTGCCAGCAGAGAGTTTATGGGGACAGGGCGGTACGTCTATGGCTACACCTTC. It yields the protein CASREFMGTGRYVYGYTF.

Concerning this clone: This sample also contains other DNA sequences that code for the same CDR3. CDR3 amino acids: CSATDRGEQYF. The CDR3 bases are TGCAGTGCTACTGACAGGGGCGAGCAGTACTTC. The chain employs TRBV20-1 and TRBJ2-7, with TRBD1 matching 8 bases. The CDR3 contains 11 residues. The germline gives CDR1 DFQATT, CDR2 SNEGSKA (reference sequence). V trimming: 4 bases; J trimming: 6 bases; junction bases outside the gene matches: 2.

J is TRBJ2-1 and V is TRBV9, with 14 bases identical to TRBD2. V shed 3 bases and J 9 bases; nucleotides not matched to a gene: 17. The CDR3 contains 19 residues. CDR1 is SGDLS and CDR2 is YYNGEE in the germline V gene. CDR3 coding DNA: TGTGCCAGCAGCGCACCTGGAAGTGTGGGACTAGCGGGAGAAGGTGAGCAGTTCTTC. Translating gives CASSAPGSVGLAGEGEQFF.

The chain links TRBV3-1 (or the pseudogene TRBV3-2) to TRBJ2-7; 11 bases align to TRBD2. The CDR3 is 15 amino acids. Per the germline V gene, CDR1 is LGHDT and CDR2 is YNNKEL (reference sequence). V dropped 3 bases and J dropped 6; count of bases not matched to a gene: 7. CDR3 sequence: CASSQASGRIGEQYF. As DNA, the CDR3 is TGTGCCAGCAGCCAGGCTAGCGGGAGGATAGGCGAGCAGTACTTC.

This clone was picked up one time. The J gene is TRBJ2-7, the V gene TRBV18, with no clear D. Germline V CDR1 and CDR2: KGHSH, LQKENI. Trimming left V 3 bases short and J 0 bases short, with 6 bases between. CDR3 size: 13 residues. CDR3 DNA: TGTGCCAGCTCACCTAGTAACTCCTACGAGCAGTACTTC. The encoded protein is CASSPSNSYEQYF.

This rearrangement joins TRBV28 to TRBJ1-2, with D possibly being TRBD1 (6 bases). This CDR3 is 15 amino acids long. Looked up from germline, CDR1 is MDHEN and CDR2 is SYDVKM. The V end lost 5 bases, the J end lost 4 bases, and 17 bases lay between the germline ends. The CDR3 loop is CASSLAPGVGYGYTF. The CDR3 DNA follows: TGTGCCAGCAGTCTCGCCCCAGGGGTGGGCTATGGCTACACCTTC.

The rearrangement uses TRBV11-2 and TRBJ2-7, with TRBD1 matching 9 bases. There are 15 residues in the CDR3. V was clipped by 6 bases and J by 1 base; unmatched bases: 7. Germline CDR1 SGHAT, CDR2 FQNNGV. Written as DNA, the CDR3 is TGTGCCAGCAGGTCCGGGACAGGGACTTCCTACGAGCAGTACTTC. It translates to CASRSGTGTSYEQYF. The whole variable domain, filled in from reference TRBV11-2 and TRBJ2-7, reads EAGVAQSPRYKIIEKRQSVAFWCNPISGHATLYWYQQILGQGPKLLIQFQNNGVVDDSQLPKDRFSAERLKGVDSTLKIQPAKLEDSAVYLCASRSGTGTSYEQYFGPGTRLTVT.

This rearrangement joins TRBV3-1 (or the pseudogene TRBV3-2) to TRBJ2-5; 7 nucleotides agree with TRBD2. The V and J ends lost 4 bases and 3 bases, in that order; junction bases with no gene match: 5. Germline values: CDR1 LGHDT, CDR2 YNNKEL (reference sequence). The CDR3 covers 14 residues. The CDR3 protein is CASSRGGGEETQYF. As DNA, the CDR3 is TGTGCCAGCAGCCGTGGGGGGGGAGAAGAGACCCAGTACTTC.

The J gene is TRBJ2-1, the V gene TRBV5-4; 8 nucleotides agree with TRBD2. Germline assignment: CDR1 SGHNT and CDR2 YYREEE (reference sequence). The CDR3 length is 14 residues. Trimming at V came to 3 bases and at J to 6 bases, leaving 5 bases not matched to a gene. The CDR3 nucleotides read TGTGCCAGCAGCTCACGGGGGGGCGCCAATGAGCAGTTCTTC. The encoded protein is CASSSRGGANEQFF. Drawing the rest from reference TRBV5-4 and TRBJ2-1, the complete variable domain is ETGVTQSPTHLIKTRGQQVTLRCSSQSGHNTVSWYQQALGQGPQFIFQYYREEENGRGNFPPRFSGLQFPNYSSELNVNALELDDSALYLCASSSRGGANEQFFGPGTRLTVL.

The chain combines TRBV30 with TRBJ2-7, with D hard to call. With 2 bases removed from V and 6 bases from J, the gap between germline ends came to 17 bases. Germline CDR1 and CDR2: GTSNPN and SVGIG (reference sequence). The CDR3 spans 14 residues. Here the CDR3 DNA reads TGTGCCTGGAGTTCGGCAGGTAGGTTCCGCGAGCAGTACTTC. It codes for CAWSSAGRFREQYF.

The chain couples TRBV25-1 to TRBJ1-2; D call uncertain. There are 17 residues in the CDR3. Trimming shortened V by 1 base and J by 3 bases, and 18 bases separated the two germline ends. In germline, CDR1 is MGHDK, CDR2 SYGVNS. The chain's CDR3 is CASSEWRSSGTHYGYTF. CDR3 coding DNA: TGTGCCAGCAGTGAATGGCGGTCTTCGGGAACCCACTATGGCTACACCTTC.

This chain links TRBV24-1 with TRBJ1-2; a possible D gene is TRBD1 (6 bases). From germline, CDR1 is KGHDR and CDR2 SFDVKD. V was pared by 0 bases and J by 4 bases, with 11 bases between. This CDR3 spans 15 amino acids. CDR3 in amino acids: CATSDLRKQGYGYTF. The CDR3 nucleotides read TGTGCCACCAGTGATTTGAGAAAACAGGGCTATGGCTACACCTTC.